This note documents a single TCR beta chain sequence. The antigen is unknown. The data originate from a study of beta chain features in type 1 diabetes. Study results and caveats: Type 1 diabetes patients had moderately but significantly shorter TCRB CDR3s in all four CD4+ subsets.

Germline assignment: CDR1 MDHEN and CDR2 SYDVKM. The CDR3 runs 16 residues. V was clipped by 2 bases and J by 0 bases, with 11 bases between them. Expressed TCRB transcripts were sequenced, since all the RNA that had been isolated was reverse transcribed. Data came from immunoSEQ multiplex PCR; TCRdb stores just in-frame clones and leaves some out. The sample has 250,000 to 300,000 clones, 14% seen once. This receptor was taken from a man aged 30 to 45 with type 1 diabetes. The rearrangement links TRBV28 to TRBJ1-5; D may be TRBD1 (5 bases). Sequencing input: naive CD4+ T cells from blood. CDR3 bases: TGTGCCAGCAGTTTACCCCAGGGCTATAGCAATCAGCCCCAGCATTTT. Protein: CASSLPQGYSNQPQHF.